One sample yielded the 17 T cell receptor beta chains listed below, sequenced in a study of blood T cell repertoires in COVID-19. Clones were sequenced by immunoSEQ multiplex PCR, and TCRdb holds only the in-frame ones, with some missing. There are approximately 150,000 clones in the sample; 79% occur only once, and 8.1% lies in the top ten. What was sequenced was peripheral blood. These receptors came from a woman in her sixties or seventies with COVID-19, enrolled during active disease.

The rearrangement uses TRBV7-6 and TRBJ2-2; a possible D gene is TRBD2 (5 bases). Germline V gives CDR1 SGHVS, CDR2 FNYEAQ. V dropped 5 bases and J dropped 0 bases, with 10 bases sitting between them. This CDR3 is 15 amino acids long. CDR3 nucleotides: TGTGCCAGCAGCCCCCGGACTTCGAACACCGGGGAGCTGTTTTTT. This gives the protein CASSPRTSNTGELFF.

The V call is TRBV19, the J call TRBJ1-6, with 10 bases identical to TRBD1. The CDR3 is 17 residues long. Germline V gene sequence: CDR1 LNHDA, CDR2 SQIVND (reference sequence). Trimming took 3 bases from V and 7 from J; bases not matched to a gene: 9. Here the CDR3 DNA reads TGTGCCAGTAGTATGTATTACCGGGACAGGGGCAATTCACCCCTCCACTTT. Protein: CASSMYYRDRGNSPLHF.

Regarding this clone: At one end, the junction sequence differs from germline, possibly due to a read error. V gene TRBV4-2 combines with J gene TRBJ1-4; a weak D match, TRBD1 (6 bases). This CDR3 has 15 residues. Germline lookup yields CDR1 LGHNA and CDR2 YNFKEQ. Here the CDR3 reads CASSQGNRVEEKLFF. CDR3 nucleotide sequence: TGTGCCAGCAGTCAAGGGAACAGGGTTGAGGAAAAACTGTTTTTT.

This clone has a handful of counts. CDR3 region: CASSVGGASGGNEQFF. The CDR3 DNA reads TGTGCCAGCAGCGTAGGGGGGGCTAGCGGAGGGAATGAGCAGTTCTTC. The chain joins TRBV9 to TRBJ2-1, with a weak D call TRBD2 (7 bases). Deletions cut 0 bases from V and 7 bases from J, with 17 bases between. Germline values: CDR1 SGDLS, CDR2 YYNGEE. CDR3 length: 16 residues.

In DNA form, the CDR3 reads TGTGCCAGCATCCAAGGACAGATCACAGATACGCAGTATTTT. Translated, it gives CASIQGQITDTQYF. The V gene is TRBV7-8, the J gene TRBJ2-3, with a tentative D call TRBD1 (6 bases). Germline V gene lookup returns CDR1 SGHVS and CDR2 FQNEAQ. V was cut by 7 bases and J by 2 bases, with 13 bases left in between. This CDR3 is 14 amino acids long.

The chain couples TRBV19 to TRBJ2-2; 7 nucleotides agree with TRBD1. CDR1 and CDR2 (germline): LNHDA, SQIVND (reference sequence). The CDR3 has 14 amino acids. V shed 6 bases, J shed 2 bases, and the junction held 3 bases outside the gene matches. CDR3 in amino acids: CASSRDRNTGELFF. DNA of the CDR3: TGTGCCAGTAGCCGGGACAGAAACACCGGGGAGCTGTTTTTT. The full variable domain, with the rest looked up from reference TRBV19 and TRBJ2-2, is DGGITQSPKYLFRKEGQNVTLSCEQNLNHDAMYWYRQDPGQGLRLIYYSQIVNDFQKGDIAEGYSVSREKKESFPLTVTSAQKNPTAFYLCASSRDRNTGELFFGEGSRLTVL.

In this sample, this clone turned up many times. This chain connects TRBV6-4 to TRBJ2-3; weak D call: TRBD2 (6 bases). The CDR3 covers 13 residues. Between the trimmed V and J ends, which lost 5 bases and 0 bases, there was a span of 6 bases. Germline assignment: CDR1 MRHNA and CDR2 SNTAGT. Written as DNA, the CDR3 is TGTGCCAGCAGTAGCGGGAGCACAGATACGCAGTATTTT. Translating gives CASSSGSTDTQYF.

This sequence joins TRBV28 and TRBJ1-5; D gene uncertain. V was pared by 5 bases and J by 4 bases, with 6 bases between. CDR1 and CDR2 from the germline V gene are MDHEN and SYDVKM. The CDR3 totals 12 residues. The chain's CDR3 is CASSDTNQPQHF. CDR3 nucleotide sequence: TGTGCCAGCAGTGACACTAATCAGCCCCAGCATTTT.

This clone was seen once. CDR3 protein: CASSVVQGAPGELFF. The CDR3 DNA follows: TGTGCCAGCAGCGTAGTGCAGGGGGCGCCGGGGGAGCTGTTTTTT. The rearrangement uses TRBV9 and TRBJ2-2; 8 positions match TRBD1. J gave up 8 bases and V 0 bases, and 6 bases lay outside the gene matches. CDR1 and CDR2 (germline): SGDLS, YYNGEE. The CDR3 spans 15 residues.

This chain uses TRBV2 with TRBJ2-5; D unresolved. Germline V gene data show CDR1 as SNHLY and CDR2 as FYNNEI. The V gene lost 2 bases and the J gene lost 5 bases, with 15 bases spanning the gap. The CDR3 is 15 residues long. Here the CDR3 DNA reads TGTGCCAGCAGTGAATGGCAAGACTTCTCGGAGACCCAGTACTTC. Protein product: CASSEWQDFSETQYF.

This clone has a handful of counts. CDR3 sequence reads: CATATSGYYNEQFF. The CDR3 DNA reads as TGTGCCACCGCGACTAGCGGCTACTACAATGAGCAGTTCTTC. The V call is TRBV11-2, the J call TRBJ2-1; 9 positions agree with TRBD2. The germline V gene encodes CDR1 SGHAT and CDR2 FQNNGV. The CDR3 runs 14 residues. The V and J ends lost 10 bases and 3 bases, in that order; junction bases with no gene match: 7.

This clone was detected once. The chain combines TRBV27 with TRBJ2-2; TRBD2 aligns across 13 bases. Looked up from germline, CDR1 is MNHEY and CDR2 is SMNVEV (reference sequence). The CDR3 covers 14 residues. Trimming took 5 bases from V and 7 from J; bases not matched to a gene: 1. The CDR3 coding sequence is TGTGCCAGCAGTGGACTAGCGGGAGTCGGGGAGCTGTTTTTT. This encodes CASSGLAGVGELFF.

The chain joins TRBV28 to TRBJ1-5; 11 bases map to TRBD1. Looked up from germline, CDR1 is MDHEN and CDR2 is SYDVKM. The V gene end was trimmed by 7 bases and the J gene end by 2 bases; junction bases not matched to a gene: 4. The CDR3 length is 15 residues. CDR3 sequence: CASTVGQGGNQPQHF. CDR3 sequence (DNA): TGTGCCAGCACTGTGGGACAGGGGGGCAATCAGCCCCAGCATTTT.

This chain connects TRBV19 to TRBJ2-3; D perhaps matches TRBD2 (6 bases). V lost 7 bases and J 2 bases, leaving 13 bases between the germline ends. Germline loops: CDR1 LNHDA, CDR2 SQIVND (reference sequence). The CDR3 length is 14 residues. The CDR3 bases are TGTGCCAGTAAGTCGGCGGGGTACACAGATACGCAGTATTTT. Protein sequence: CASKSAGYTDTQYF. The entire variable domain, with the rest obtained from reference TRBV19 and TRBJ2-3, is as follows: DGGITQSPKYLFRKEGQNVTLSCEQNLNHDAMYWYRQDPGQGLRLIYYSQIVNDFQKGDIAEGYSVSREKKESFPLTVTSAQKNPTAFYLCASKSAGYTDTQYFGPGTRLTVL.

The chain has TRBV28 and TRBJ2-5; D is undetermined. CDR1 is MDHEN, CDR2 SYDVKM, per germline. The CDR3 contains 14 residues. The V and J ends lost 7 bases and 7 bases respectively, with 19 bases between them. The CDR3 DNA is TGTGCCAGCAACCTCGACCCCCGGCGAGGGACCCAGTACTTC. This gives the protein CASNLDPRRGTQYF.

This clone was picked up one time. The CDR3 DNA reads TGTGCCAGCAGTCCGCGGACAGCATCAACTAATGAAAAACTGTTTTTT. Its translation is CASSPRTASTNEKLFF. The V and J genes are TRBV27 and TRBJ1-4, with D perhaps matching TRBD1 (6 bases). The CDR3 loop spans 16 amino acids. Germline lookup yields CDR1 MNHEY and CDR2 SMNVEV (reference sequence). Trimming took off 5 bases at V and 0 bases at J, with 13 bases between the two ends.

V usage is TRBV6-2 or TRBV6-3 and J usage is TRBJ2-1; 11 nucleotides line up with TRBD2. CDR1 and CDR2 (germline): MNHEY, SVGEGT. J was trimmed by 0 bases and V by 5 bases; bases with no gene match: 9. This CDR3 is built from 18 residues. CDR3 coding DNA: TGTGCCAGCAGTGGACGGACTAGCGGGTTGAGCTCCTACAATGAGCAGTTCTTC. This encodes CASSGRTSGLSSYNEQFF.